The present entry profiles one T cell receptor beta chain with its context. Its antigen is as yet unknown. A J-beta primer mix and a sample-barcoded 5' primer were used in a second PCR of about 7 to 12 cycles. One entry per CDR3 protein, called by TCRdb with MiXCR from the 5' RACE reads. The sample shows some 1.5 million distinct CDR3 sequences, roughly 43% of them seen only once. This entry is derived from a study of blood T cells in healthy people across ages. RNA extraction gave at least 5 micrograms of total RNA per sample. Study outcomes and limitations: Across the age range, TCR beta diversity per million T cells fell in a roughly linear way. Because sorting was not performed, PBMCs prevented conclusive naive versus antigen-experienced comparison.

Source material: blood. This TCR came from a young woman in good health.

The CDR3 sequence: CATSFGLAGNEQYF. In nucleotides, the CDR3 is TGTGCCACCAGTTTCGGGCTAGCGGGAAACGAGCAGTACTTC. The J gene is TRBJ2-5, the V gene TRBV24-1; TRBD2 aligns across 9 bases. The better agreement between TRBJ2-7 and the DNA end casts doubt on the J call. This CDR3 is built from 14 residues. CDR1 is KGHDR, CDR2 SFDVKD, per germline.